The TCR beta chain described here comes from a study of human T cells and chemical hapten exposure. General study points: TCRs at high frequency, those above 1 in 1000, did not change with DPC sensitization.

Time point: pre-sensitization, week 0. Documented treatment: therapeutic diphenylcyclopropenone sensitization with weekly scalp DPC. TCRdb ran MiXCR on the RACE reads and lists one entry per CDR3 protein. The table includes about 260,000 distinct CDR3 sequences, about 9% detected once. Germline CDR1 is DFQATT and CDR2 is SNEGSKA (reference sequence). The V gene lost 2 bases and the J gene lost 2 bases, with 9 bases spanning the gap. This CDR3 is built from 14 residues. At least ten counts were recorded for this clonotype. Its target is unknown. The TCR sequence derives from a woman aged 40 to 50 with alopecia areata. Some clones in this sample may be carry-over from other donors' samples. Sequencing used whole blood, obtained in connection with sensitization to the hapten diphenylcyclopropenone (DPC). The chain is built from TRBV20-1 and TRBJ1-4; maybe TRBD1 (6 bases). The CDR3 coding sequence is TGCAGTGCTAGACACAGGGAGACTAATGAAAAACTGTTTTTT. Translating gives CSARHRETNEKLFF.